Listed below are T cell receptor beta chains from one sample, sequenced in a study of CD8 T cells in ankylosing spondylitis. TCRdb reanalysed the 5' RACE reads using MiXCR and keeps one entry per CDR3 protein. Of 150,000 to 200,000 distinct CDR3 sequences listed, roughly 31% are singletons. The specimen was synovial fluid, either unsorted or a sorted T cell fraction (not recorded which). The receptors here all came from a male donor with ankylosing spondylitis. The CDR3 runs from the conserved cysteine through the conserved F or W. D genes are given only for firm matches. Some rows mark clone size as missing; the rest say once, few, many or name a class of expanded clone.

V gene	D gene	clone size	J gene	CDR3 length	CDR3 protein	CDR3 DNA
TRBV30	TRBD2	once	TRBJ2-3	14	CAWSRGGSADTQYF	TGTGCCTGGAGTCGTGGCGGGAGCGCTGATACGCAGTATTTT
TRBV18	TRBD1	.	TRBJ1-6	18	CASSPRGQASSYNSPLHF	TGTGCCAGCTCACCCAGGGGACAGGCGTCCTCCTATAATTCACCCCTCCACTTT
TRBV20-1	.	.	TRBJ2-1	11	CSARDYNEQFF	TGCAGTGCTAGGGACTACAATGAGCAGTTCTTC
TRBV6-1	TRBD1	.	TRBJ1-1	14	CASSRGQGPTEAFF	TGTGCCAGCAGCCGGGGACAGGGGCCCACTGAAGCTTTCTTT
TRBV7-2	.	once	TRBJ2-3	14	CASSLGVITDTQYF	TGTGCCAGCAGCTTAGGGGTAATCACAGATACGCAGTATTTT
TRBV20-1	TRBD1	.	TRBJ2-1	13	CSAHRDRDNEQFF	TGCAGTGCTCACCGGGACAGGGACAATGAGCAGTTCTTC
TRBV18	.	.	TRBJ1-2	15	CASSHRREFDYGYTF	TGTGCCAGCTCACACCGAAGGGAGTTCGATTATGGCTACACCTTC
TRBV6-5	TRBD1	many	TRBJ1-2	14	CASSYRQGRGGYTF	TGTGCCAGCAGTTACCGACAGGGGAGAGGTGGCTACACCTTC
TRBV5-1	.	once	TRBJ2-1	11	CASRRDYEQFF	TGCGCCAGCAGACGGGATTATGAGCAGTTCTTC
TRBV28	.	few	TRBJ2-7	15	CASSPSDKLSYEQYF	TGTGCCAGCAGCCCTTCGGACAAACTCTCCTACGAGCAGTACTTC
TRBV6-1	.	.	TRBJ2-2	14	CASGGGANTGELFF	TGTGCCAGCGGAGGGGGCGCAAACACCGGGGAGCTGTTTTTT
TRBV2	TRBD2	.	TRBJ2-3	15	CASRLPSGGTDTQYF	TGTGCCAGCCGACTCCCTAGCGGGGGCACAGATACGCAGTATTTT
TRBV15	TRBD2	.	TRBJ2-1	19	CATSRLGGRGAGMRNEQFF	TGTGCCACCAGCAGATTGGGGGGTCGAGGAGCGGGAATGCGGAATGAGCAGTTCTTC
TRBV19	.	.	TRBJ1-1	12	CAAAGGVTEAFF	TGTGCCGCTGCGGGGGGGGTCACTGAAGCTTTCTTT
TRBV12-3/TRBV12-4	TRBD1	few	TRBJ1-4	18	CASAEGISRDSINEKLFF	TGTGCCAGCGCCGAAGGGATCTCACGGGACAGCATTAATGAAAAACTGTTTTTT
TRBV11-2	TRBD1	.	TRBJ2-6	18	CASSPGTGGIGGANVLTF	TGTGCCAGCAGCCCGGGGACAGGGGGTATTGGCGGGGCCAACGTCCTGACTTTC
TRBV29-1	.	.	TRBJ2-7	13	CSVEGQNFYEQYF	TGCAGCGTTGAGGGGCAGAACTTCTACGAGCAGTACTTC
TRBV20-1	.	.	TRBJ1-5	14	CSARVAGYNQPQHF	TGCAGTGCTAGAGTGGCAGGATACAATCAGCCCCAGCATTTT
TRBV4-2	.	once	TRBJ1-5	14	CASSASGGYQPQHF	TGTGCCAGCAGCGCCTCGGGAGGCTATCAGCCCCAGCATTTT
TRBV7-9	TRBD1	few	TRBJ2-2	15	CASNYQGAGTGELFF	TGTGCCAGCAACTATCAGGGGGCTGGCACCGGGGAGCTGTTTTTT
TRBV12-3/TRBV12-4	.	.	TRBJ1-2	12	CASSFSLGGYTF	TGTGCCAGCAGTTTTAGCCTGGGGGGCTACACCTTC
TRBV12-3/TRBV12-4	.	few	TRBJ2-7	11	CASSSYGEQYF	TGTGCCAGCAGTTCCTACGGCGAGCAGTACTTC
TRBV27	.	few	TRBJ2-1	13	CASSRWARGEQFF	TGTGCCAGCAGCCGCTGGGCCCGTGGGGAACAGTTCTTC
TRBV5-1	.	.	TRBJ1-6	15	CASRLTGVDNSPLHF	TGCGCCAGCAGGTTGACCGGGGTCGATAATTCACCCCTCCACTTT
TRBV3-1	TRBD2	.	TRBJ2-7	15	CASSRTSGSTYEQYF	TGTGCCAGCAGCCGGACTAGCGGGAGTACGTACGAGCAGTACTTC
TRBV30	.	.	TRBJ2-7	13	CAWSVTPGYEQYF	TGTGCCTGGAGTGTGACCCCCGGCTACGAGCAGTACTTC
TRBV15	.	.	TRBJ2-6	16	CATSSWAEAGANVLTF	TGTGCCACCAGCAGCTGGGCGGAGGCTGGGGCCAACGTCCTGACTTTC
TRBV2	.	few	TRBJ1-2	11	CASNRVGGYTF	TGTGCCAGCAACAGGGTCGGGGGCTACACCTTC
TRBV20-1	.	.	TRBJ2-7	13	CSARDSWLVEQYF	TGCAGTGCTAGGGACAGTTGGTTGGTCGAGCAGTACTTC
TRBV29-1	TRBD2	.	TRBJ2-7	15	CSVTVTSGGSYEQYF	TGCAGCGTGACCGTTACTAGCGGAGGTTCCTACGAGCAGTACTTC
TRBV12-3/TRBV12-4	TRBD1	.	TRBJ2-2	15	CASRRQGAQVGELFF	TGTGCCAGCAGGCGACAGGGGGCGCAAGTCGGGGAGCTGTTTTTT
TRBV18	.	many	TRBJ1-1	14	CASSDSRAGTEAFF	TGTGCCAGCTCGGATTCCAGGGCTGGCACTGAAGCTTTCTTT
TRBV28	TRBD1	many	TRBJ2-5	15	CASSQWDSRQETQYF	TGTGCCAGCAGTCAGTGGGACAGCAGACAAGAGACCCAGTACTTC
TRBV11-2	.	once	TRBJ1-6	16	CASSLAGQWGDSPLHF	TGTGCCAGCAGCTTAGCCGGACAGTGGGGAGATTCACCCCTCCACTTT
TRBV18	.	few	TRBJ1-1	12	CASSPIPTEAFF	TGTGCCAGCTCACCAATCCCCACTGAAGCTTTCTTT
TRBV4-2	TRBD2	many	TRBJ2-1	17	CASSQRTSGSSYNEQFF	TGTGCCAGCAGCCAAAGGACTAGCGGGAGCAGCTACAATGAGCAGTTCTTC
TRBV20-1	.	.	TRBJ2-5	14	CSPKGKPGQETQYF	TGCAGTCCGAAGGGAAAGCCGGGTCAAGAGACCCAGTACTTC
TRBV30	TRBD1	.	TRBJ2-7	14	CAWGDRESSYEQYF	TGTGCCTGGGGTGACAGGGAGAGCTCCTACGAGCAGTACTTC
TRBV7-9	.	once	TRBJ2-1	15	CASSSGDSAYNEQFF	TGTGCCAGCAGCTCGGGGGACAGTGCCTACAATGAGCAGTTCTTC